The present T cell receptor (beta chain) was sequenced within a study of blood T cell repertoires in COVID-19. This clone was counted a few times. In terms of age and location, participants ranged from about 18 to 95 years and lived in about two dozen US areas. In Cohort 3, a recovered donor had either two negative PCRs, clearance, or symptom resolution. Germline V gene sequence: CDR1 LGHNA, CDR2 YSLEER. V shed 0 bases and J 3 bases; nucleotides not matched to a gene: 2. CDR3 size: 16 residues. Generated by immunoSEQ multiplex PCR, the TCRdb table keeps only in-frame clones and is missing some. The sample lists about 310,000 clones, around 91% occurring once.

V is TRBV4-3 and J is TRBJ2-2; 9 bases match TRBD2. This sequence originates from a woman in her thirties or forties who had recovered from COVID-19. The sample comprised PBMCs or T cells enriched from blood (not recorded which). The CDR3 sequence: CASSQDSGRHTGELFF. CDR3 nucleotides: TGCGCCAGCAGCCAAGATAGCGGGAGACACACCGGGGAGCTGTTTTTT.